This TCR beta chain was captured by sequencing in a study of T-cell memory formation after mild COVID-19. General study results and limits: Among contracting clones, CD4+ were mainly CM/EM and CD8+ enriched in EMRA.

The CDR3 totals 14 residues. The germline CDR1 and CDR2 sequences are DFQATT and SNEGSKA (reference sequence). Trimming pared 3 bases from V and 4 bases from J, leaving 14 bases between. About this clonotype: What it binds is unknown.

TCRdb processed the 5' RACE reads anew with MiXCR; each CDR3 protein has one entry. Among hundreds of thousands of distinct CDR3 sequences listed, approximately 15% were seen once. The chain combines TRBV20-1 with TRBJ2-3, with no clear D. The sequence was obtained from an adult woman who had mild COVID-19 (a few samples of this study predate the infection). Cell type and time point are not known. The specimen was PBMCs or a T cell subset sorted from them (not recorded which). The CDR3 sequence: CSASPPAVPDTQYF. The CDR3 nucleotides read TGCAGTGCTAGCCCACCGGCAGTCCCAGATACGCAGTATTTT.